This T cell receptor beta chain was captured in a study of OX40 agonist ivuxolimab in advanced cancers. Points from the study as a whole: Researchers did not establish what antigens the expanded peripheral T cells target.

Enrollment shut out patients with autoimmune disease history or systemic immunosuppression. Concerning this clone itself: Its antigen is unknown.

Sequencing was performed with immunoSEQ multiplex PCR; in TCRdb, only in-frame clones are kept and a portion is missing. The data contain about 73,000 clones, about 86% of them singletons. V was shortened by 2 bases and J by 4 bases, with 22 bases between the two germline ends. The CDR3 is 18 residues long. Germline lookup yields CDR1 SGDLS and CDR2 YYNGEE. This sample comprised CD4+ or CD8+ T cells sorted from blood, obtained in a trial of the OX40 agonist ivuxolimab. This receptor was identified in an adult with an advanced solid tumor such as melanoma, head and neck, liver or kidney cancer. The chain is built from TRBV9 and TRBJ1-3, with D perhaps matching TRBD1 (6 bases). Here the CDR3 DNA reads TGTGCCAGCAGCGTTGGGACTGACAGGATGGCCTCCGGAAACACCATATATTTT. Protein: CASSVGTDRMASGNTIYF.